This T cell receptor (beta chain) appears in the sequencing data of a study of cytomegalovirus exposure and HLA in healthy donors. 60 Vbeta and 13 Jbeta primers were used in PCR. Assay used: immunoSEQ multiplex PCR; TCRdb lists only in-frame clones, some missing. The sample holds around 200,000 clones, about three quarters seen once. The trim removed 0 bases at V and 8 bases at J, leaving 7 bases unmatched. The CDR3 spans 14 residues. The V gene's germline CDR1 is SGDLS and CDR2 YYNGEE. This TCR came from a woman aged 55-70 years in good health and CMV-seropositive. The chain has TRBV9 and TRBJ1-2, with TRBD1 matching 7 bases. Sample: PBMCs. The CDR3 bases are TGTGCCAGCAGCGTAGGGGACAGCCTCAGGGGCTACACCTTC. Protein sequence: CASSVGDSLRGYTF.